This T cell receptor (beta chain) is from a study of blood T cell repertoires in COVID-19. Study in general: Sample material is recorded as cDNA or gDNA derived from T cells, B-cell-depleted T cells, or PBMCs.

This CDR3 is 13 amino acids long. V lost 5 bases to trimming and J lost 6 bases, with 10 bases between them. Germline CDR1 SGHTA, CDR2 FQGNSA. This clone has just a few counts. In the study's own analysis: Estimation of nucleated cell counts was performed using reference gene primer amplification. Sequencing used immunoSEQ multiplex PCR; TCRdb keeps in-frame clones, though not all of them. That table is the source of V, J and clone size, and D and trimming were worked out from the DNA. The sample has some 99,000 clones, 81% seen once. This receptor was taken from a woman of 80 years or more with acute or convalescent COVID-19. Sequenced input: peripheral blood. The chain employs TRBV7-2 and TRBJ2-2, with a tentative D call TRBD2 (6 bases). CDR3 region: CASSPSGAGELFF. DNA of the CDR3: TGTGCCAGCAGCCCCTCGGGGGCCGGGGAGCTGTTTTTT.